The clone carrying this T cell receptor beta chain was seen repeatedly, ten times or more. As yet, its antigen is unknown. These data are taken from a study of blood T cells in healthy people across ages. General study points: The study could not conclusively compare naive and antigen-experienced cells, given its unsorted PBMCs. Long-lived donors exceeded aged donors in naive CD4+ cells and diversity.

Looked up from germline, CDR1 is ENHRY and CDR2 is SYGVKD. Trimming took 6 bases from V and 6 from J, leaving 18 bases between them. The CDR3 sequence is 14 residues long. Sample-barcoded 5' priming and a J-beta primer mix drove a second PCR of about 6 to 12 cycles. TCRdb ran MiXCR on the 5' RACE reads and lists one entry per CDR3 protein. In the table there are around 1.7 million distinct CDR3 sequences, roughly 28% of which are singletons. The material sequenced was blood. This TCR was sampled from a woman in her thirties in good health. This chain links TRBV10-3 with TRBJ2-7, with D perhaps matching TRBD2 (5 bases). CDR3 coding DNA: TGTGCCATCAGCCAAGGAGGAGTCAGTAGCGAGCAGTACTTC. Translating it yields CAISQGGVSSEQYF.